This T cell receptor beta chain was sequenced during a study of shared T cell receptors in the human thymus. Some clones are missing from TCRdb's copy, which holds only in-frame ones; the method was immunoSEQ multiplex PCR. The table records 550,000 to 800,000 clones, 80% to 90% of them present only once. Looked up from germline, CDR1 is MNHEY and CDR2 is SVGAGI. The CDR3 covers 13 residues. Trimming left V 5 bases short and J 0 bases short, with 5 bases between. Separately, the same data were catalogued under a study of human thymus T cells. That publication notes: Resected material from corrective heart surgery provided the thymus tissue analysed. Overlap was high between thymic repertoires from unrelated individuals, as reported in related research.

The chain combines TRBV6-5 with TRBJ2-1; D uncertain. The sample taken for sequencing was thymocytes. This receptor was obtained from a girl less than two years old with a congenital heart defect. CDR3 amino acids: CASSQRSYNEQFF. The CDR3 nucleotides are TGTGCCAGCAGTCAGCGCTCCTACAATGAGCAGTTCTTC.